One and the same sample provided the 21 T cell receptor beta chains below, sequenced in a study of beta chain features in type 1 diabetes (dated by TCRdb to 2017 to 2018). What the research found in general, with its limitations: Type 1 diabetes patients showed a moderate but significant shortening of TCRB CDR3 length in all four CD4+ subsets.

Library prep was done by the immunoSEQ multiplex PCR assay. All of the isolated RNA was reverse transcribed with the High Capacity cDNA Reverse Transcription Kit, so expressed TCRB transcripts were sequenced. TCRdb stores this immuneACCESS table with in-frame sequences only. Part of the clones is absent; in the studies checked, under half of the shortfall reflects unresolved V genes, and no reason is known for the rest. The sample contains under 300,000 clones, roughly 17% of them found a single time. The top ten constitute more than 0.075% of the sample. Antigens of these TCRs are unknown. The sample comprised naive CD4+ T cells from blood. The cell subset or site label, read with the paper, signifies: true naive CD4+ T cells. The receptors here all came from a young man with type 1 diabetes.

The chain links TRBV6-5 to TRBJ2-5; possible D gene TRBD2, 5 bases. The V and J ends lost 2 bases and 1 base respectively, with 8 bases between them. This CDR3 has 14 amino acids. The germline V gene has CDR1 MNHEY and CDR2 SVGAGI. CDR3 bases: TGTGCCAGCAGTTACGGGAGTCTCCAAGAGACCCAGTACTTC. Residues: CASSYGSLQETQYF.

The chain joins TRBV7-8 to TRBJ2-3; possibly TRBD1 for D (5 bases). V lost 6 bases and J 4 bases, leaving 20 bases between the germline ends. Germline CDR1 and CDR2: SGHVS and FQNEAQ. The CDR3 covers 16 residues. Written as DNA, the CDR3 is TGTGCCAGCAGTCCCTACAGGTTCCCCCGGCCAGATACGCAGTATTTT. It specifies CASSPYRFPRPDTQYF. The complete variable domain, with remaining parts taken from reference TRBV7-8 and TRBJ2-3, reads GAGVSQSPRYKVAKRGQDVALRCDPISGHVSLFWYQQALGQGPEFLTYFQNEAQLDKSGLPSDRFFAERPEGSVSTLKIQRTQQEDSAVYLCASSPYRFPRPDTQYFGPGTRLTVL.

This clone was found a few times. The V gene is TRBV25-1, the J gene TRBJ2-1; 8 bases map to TRBD2. Germline-derived CDR1 and CDR2 are MGHDK and SYGVNS. This CDR3 region has 16 residues. With 5 bases clipped from V and 3 bases from J, the junction kept 9 bases outside the gene matches. CDR3 in amino acids: CASSPAGGTSYNEQFF. The CDR3 DNA sequence: TGTGCCAGCAGTCCCGCTGGGGGGACTAGCTACAATGAGCAGTTCTTC.

This chain links TRBV6-5 with TRBJ2-1, with D unclear. Trimming removed 8 bases from V and 2 bases from J, with 7 bases in between. The CDR3 totals 12 residues. CDR1 and CDR2 (germline): MNHEY, SVGAGI. The CDR3: CASYTAYNEQFF. CDR3 bases: TGTGCCAGCTACACGGCCTACAATGAGCAGTTCTTC.

The chain combines TRBV29-1 with TRBJ1-5; D gene uncertain. This CDR3 spans 13 amino acids. Germline V gene sequence: CDR1 SQVTM, CDR2 ANQGSEA. V lost 4 bases and J 4 bases, leaving 11 bases between the germline ends. CDR3 residues: CSVGEQPNQPQHF. CDR3 DNA: TGCAGCGTTGGAGAGCAGCCAAATCAGCCCCAGCATTTT.

The table lists this clone with a few counts. The chain uses TRBV4-2 and TRBJ2-3; 11 bases agree with TRBD2. CDR1 LGHNA and CDR2 YNFKEQ come from the germline V gene. This CDR3 has 17 amino acids. The ends lost 4 bases at V and 2 bases at J; junction bases unmatched: 8. In nucleotides, the CDR3 is TGTGCCAGCAGCCCCTCGGGACTAGCGGCCGTCACAGATACGCAGTATTTT. This gives the protein CASSPSGLAAVTDTQYF.

This clone was seen once. The chain combines TRBV7-6 with TRBJ1-1, with D unclear. This CDR3 has 13 residues. V was cut by 1 base and J by 5 bases, with 8 bases left in between. Germline values: CDR1 SGHVS, CDR2 FNYEAQ. As DNA, the CDR3 is TGTGCCAGCAGCTTAGAGCAGCGGACTGAAGCTTTCTTT. Its translation is CASSLEQRTEAFF.

The rearrangement joins TRBV19 to TRBJ2-1; a possible D gene is TRBD1 (8 bases). The CDR3 is 14 residues long. CDR1 is LNHDA, CDR2 SQIVND, per germline (reference sequence). Deletions cut 5 bases from V and 9 bases from J, with 17 bases between. CDR3 loop: CASSPPGGGGEQFF. The CDR3 nucleotides read TGTGCCAGTAGTCCCCCAGGGGGCGGGGGTGAGCAGTTCTTC.

This clone was observed a handful of times. As DNA, the CDR3 is TGTGCCAGCAGTGAGGGACTGTCCTACAATGAGCAGTTCTTC. It yields the protein CASSEGLSYNEQFF. J is TRBJ2-1 and V is TRBV25-1, with a tentative D call TRBD2 (6 bases). The CDR3 contains 14 residues. Germline loops: CDR1 MGHDK, CDR2 SYGVNS. The germline V and J ends were trimmed by 3 bases and 1 base, with 7 bases remaining between them.

This clone was seen more than once but under ten times. This chain connects TRBV7-9 to TRBJ2-5, with D unresolved. The CDR3 sequence is 11 residues long. V shed 4 bases and J shed 5 bases, with 5 bases lying between them. Per germline, CDR1 SEHNR and CDR2 FQNEAQ (reference sequence). CDR3 in amino acids: CASSSLETQYF. The CDR3 DNA reads TGTGCCAGCAGCTCCCTGGAGACCCAGTACTTC.

This clone has just a few counts. V gene TRBV7-9 combines with J gene TRBJ2-7; the D gene is possibly TRBD1 (6 bases). This CDR3 comprises 16 residues. With 4 bases removed from V and 2 bases from J, the gap between germline ends came to 18 bases. Germline V gives CDR1 SEHNR, CDR2 FQNEAQ (reference sequence). The chain's CDR3 is CASSSVQGRGTYEQYF. Written as DNA, the CDR3 is TGTGCCAGCAGCTCAGTACAGGGTAGGGGCACCTACGAGCAGTACTTC.

V usage is TRBV28 and J usage is TRBJ2-4, with 8 nucleotides matching TRBD2. The CDR3 loop spans 14 amino acids. The V gene end was trimmed by 7 bases and the J gene end by 6 bases; junction bases not matched to a gene: 8. Germline V gene sequence: CDR1 MDHEN, CDR2 SYDVKM. In nucleotides, the CDR3 is TGTGCCAGCAAACCAGCGGGAGCAGGAAACATTCAGTACTTC. This encodes CASKPAGAGNIQYF.

This clone was observed a few times. The chain couples TRBV6-5 to TRBJ1-1; D unclear. V shed 6 bases and J shed 4 bases, with 18 bases lying between them. CDR1 is MNHEY, CDR2 SVGAGI, per germline. The CDR3 totals 15 residues. The CDR3 sequence: CASSRASSGSTEAFF. The CDR3 nucleotides are TGTGCCAGCAGCCGCGCCTCAAGCGGAAGCACTGAAGCTTTCTTT.

This clone was counted only a few times. The chain recombines TRBV6-1 with TRBJ2-7; 9 bases line up with TRBD1. Germline CDR1 reads MNHNS; CDR2 reads SASEGT. The CDR3 contains 14 residues. V lost 5 bases, J lost 6 bases, and 8 bases stayed unmatched. The CDR3 reads CASSIDRGTREQYF. CDR3 nucleotide sequence: TGTGCCAGCAGTATCGACAGGGGGACGCGCGAGCAGTACTTC.

The chain uses TRBV29-1 and TRBJ1-2; 8 bases are shared with TRBD1. Trimming removed 7 bases from V and 5 bases from J; junction bases left unmatched: 6. This CDR3 comprises 12 residues. CDR1 is SQVTM and CDR2 is ANQGSEA in the germline V gene. CDR3: CSAKGQGYGYTF. CDR3 in DNA: TGCAGCGCTAAAGGACAGGGATATGGCTACACCTTC.

This clone appeared a few times. The chain employs TRBV29-1 and TRBJ2-7, with 7 bases that match TRBD1. V lost 3 bases and J lost 0; bases outside the gene matches: 11. Looked up from germline, CDR1 is SQVTM and CDR2 is ANQGSEA. The CDR3 loop spans 16 amino acids. CDR3 loop: CSVEGTDLKHSYEQYF. DNA for the CDR3: TGCAGCGTTGAGGGGACAGATCTAAAACACTCCTACGAGCAGTACTTC.

The rearrangement joins TRBV29-1 to TRBJ1-4; 10 bases map to TRBD1. The CDR3 is 13 residues long. Germline loops: CDR1 SQVTM, CDR2 ANQGSEA. The V segment lost 6 bases and the J segment 7 bases; nucleotides outside the gene matches: 5. For the CDR3, the DNA is TGCAGCGTGGGCGGACAGGGGGGTGAAAAACTGTTTTTT. It codes for CSVGGQGGEKLFF.

The chain links TRBV7-9 to TRBJ1-3; D is undetermined. CDR1 SEHNR and CDR2 FQNEAQ come from the germline V gene (reference sequence). Trimming left V 3 bases short and J 0 bases short, with 6 bases between. This CDR3 comprises 14 residues. The CDR3 sequence is CASSFGYSGNTIYF. CDR3 DNA sequence: TGTGCCAGCAGCTTCGGATACTCTGGAAACACCATATATTTT. The whole variable domain, filled in from reference TRBV7-9 and TRBJ1-3, reads DTGVSQNPRHKITKRGQNVTFRCDPISEHNRLYWYRQTLGQGPEFLTYFQNEAQLEKSRLLSDRFSAERPKGSFSTLEIQRTEQGDSAMYLCASSFGYSGNTIYFGEGSWLTVV.

The chain uses TRBV14 and TRBJ2-3; 13 nucleotides align to TRBD2. This CDR3 has 18 amino acids. The trim removed 3 bases at V and 2 bases at J, leaving 8 bases unmatched. CDR1 SGHDN and CDR2 FVKESK come from the germline V gene. Here the CDR3 reads CASSQERTSGSYTDTQYF. CDR3 in DNA: TGTGCCAGCAGCCAGGAGCGGACTAGCGGGAGTTACACAGATACGCAGTATTTT.

This chain links TRBV27 with TRBJ2-1, with D perhaps TRBD1 (5 bases). The CDR3 has 13 amino acids. Per germline, CDR1 MNHEY and CDR2 SMNVEV (reference sequence). V was pared by 2 bases and J by 8 bases, with 10 bases between. CDR3: CASSLQGSDEQFF. The CDR3 nucleotides read TGTGCCAGCAGTTTACAGGGATCGGATGAGCAGTTCTTC.

The V gene is TRBV4-2, the J gene TRBJ2-1; D is tentatively TRBD1 or TRBD2 (5 bases each). The ends were cut back, 0 bases at V and 9 bases at J, with 21 bases in the middle. Per the germline V gene, CDR1 is LGHNA and CDR2 is YNFKEQ. The CDR3 length is 17 residues. CDR3 coding DNA: TGTGCCAGCAGCCAAGAAAGGTGGGGGACCCCTGGGGGTGAGCAGTTCTTC. This encodes CASSQERWGTPGGEQFF.